This passage covers 27 T cell receptor beta chains from one sample sequenced in a study of CD8 T cells in ankylosing spondylitis. Each CDR3 protein is one row after TCRdb ran MiXCR on the 5' RACE reads. This sample has roughly 450,000 distinct CDR3 sequences, with 26% found just once. The antigens of these receptors remain unknown. Study observations and caveats: It appeared that ankylosing spondylitis blood was characterized by a TCR beta motif of roughly 8 highly homologous variants.

Material: blood, either unsorted or a sorted T cell fraction (not recorded which). These receptors were collected from a male donor with ankylosing spondylitis.

V gene TRBV7-9 combines with J gene TRBJ2-3, with 8 nucleotides matching TRBD2. Germline values: CDR1 SEHNR, CDR2 FQNEAQ (reference sequence). Losses at the gene ends were 5 bases for V and 0 bases for J; bases not matched to a gene: 4. This CDR3 has 15 amino acids. The CDR3 bases are TGTGCCAGCAGCACCGGGGGGGTCAGCACAGATACGCAGTATTTT. Translation gives CASSTGGVSTDTQYF.

The chain combines TRBV5-1 with TRBJ2-7; 9 bases agree with TRBD1. V shed 3 bases and J 3 bases; nucleotides not matched to a gene: 7. This CDR3 is 15 amino acids long. Germline V gene lookup returns CDR1 SGHRS and CDR2 YFSETQ. As DNA, the CDR3 is TGCGCCAGCAGCTCCTACACAGGGGGCGTCTACGAGCAGTACTTC. This gives the protein CASSSYTGGVYEQYF.

This clonotype occurred a few times. The CDR3 DNA is TGTGCCAGCAGCCCATACGGGACTAGCGGGTCTAACAATGAGCAGTTCTTC. It encodes CASSPYGTSGSNNEQFF. The chain is built from TRBV7-2 and TRBJ2-1, with 12 bases lining up with TRBD2. This CDR3 has 17 residues. The germline CDR1 and CDR2 sequences are SGHTA and FQGNSA. The V and J ends lost 5 bases and 5 bases, in that order; junction bases with no gene match: 10.

This chain connects TRBV12-3 or TRBV12-4 to TRBJ1-5; 8 nucleotides match TRBD1. The trim removed 6 bases at V and 5 bases at J, leaving 6 bases unmatched. The CDR3 is made up of 14 amino acids. CDR3 protein: CASRKTGEHQPQHF. The CDR3 DNA is TGTGCCAGCAGGAAGACAGGGGAACATCAGCCCCAGCATTTT.

The rearrangement joins TRBV11-3 to TRBJ1-1; D gene ambiguous. CDR3 size: 13 residues. The V end lost 0 bases, the J end lost 4 bases, and 6 bases lay between the germline ends. Germline CDR1 reads SGHNT; CDR2 reads YENEEA. DNA of the CDR3: TGTGCCAGCAGCTTAGAATATGGCACTGAAGCTTTCTTT. Amino acids: CASSLEYGTEAFF.

The chain couples TRBV20-1 to TRBJ2-7; 11 bases line up with TRBD2. The CDR3 extends over 13 amino acids. Germline V gene data show CDR1 as DFQATT and CDR2 as SNEGSKA (reference sequence). J was trimmed by 4 bases and V by 3 bases; bases with no gene match: 2. CDR3 DNA: TGCAGTGCTAGCCTAGCGGGAGGATACGAGCAGTACGTC. It specifies CSASLAGGYEQYV.

The rearrangement links TRBV5-1 to TRBJ2-1; D call uncertain. Trimming removed 0 bases from V and 0 bases from J, with 7 bases in between. There are 15 residues in the CDR3. CDR1 and CDR2 (germline): SGHRS, YFSETQ. CDR3: CASSLVQRSYNEQFF. CDR3 nucleotide sequence: TGCGCCAGCAGCTTGGTCCAACGCTCCTACAATGAGCAGTTCTTC.

The chain employs TRBV20-1 and TRBJ2-3, with TRBD1 identical over 10 bases. CDR1 and CDR2 (germline): DFQATT, SNEGSKA (reference sequence). Trimming at V came to 6 bases and at J to 0 bases, leaving 3 bases not matched to a gene. CDR3 size: 14 residues. The CDR3 here is CSAGTGVSTDTQYF. The CDR3 coding sequence is TGCAGTGCGGGGACAGGGGTCAGCACAGATACGCAGTATTTT.

This sequence joins TRBV20-1 and TRBJ1-2; D gene uncertain. The V and J ends lost 6 bases and 4 bases respectively, with 15 bases between them. The CDR3 runs 13 residues. CDR1 is DFQATT and CDR2 is SNEGSKA in the germline V gene (reference sequence). The CDR3 nucleotides read TGCAGTGCAAGTCCCGATGTGGCCTATGGCTACACCTTC. As protein: CSASPDVAYGYTF.

There are a few counts of this clonotype. This sequence joins TRBV5-1 and TRBJ2-1; D is possibly TRBD2 (6 bases). The CDR3 extends over 13 amino acids. CDR1 and CDR2 from the germline V gene are SGHRS and YFSETQ. Trimming took off 1 base at V and 9 bases at J, with 11 bases between the two ends. The CDR3 loop is CASSLTSIIEQFF. Written as DNA, the CDR3 is TGCGCCAGCAGCTTGACTAGCATAATTGAGCAGTTCTTC. Full variable domain (missing parts from reference TRBV5-1 and TRBJ2-1): KAGVTQTPRYLIKTRGQQVTLSCSPISGHRSVSWYQQTPGQGLQFLFEYFSETQRNKGNFPGRFSGRQFSNSRSEMNVSTLELGDSALYLCASSLTSIIEQFFGPGTRLTVL.

This sequence joins TRBV12-3 or TRBV12-4 and TRBJ1-5; a weak D match, TRBD1 (5 bases). The CDR3 covers 14 residues. The ends were cut back, 6 bases at V and 5 bases at J, with 14 bases in the middle. The DNA of the CDR3 is TGTGCCAGCAGCAGGCAGGGAGGTCATCAGCCCCAGCATTTT. Amino acids: CASSRQGGHQPQHF.

This clonotype was counted only a few times. The chain links TRBV11-2 to TRBJ2-7; TRBD1 or TRBD2 may be the D gene (5 bases each). CDR1 SGHAT and CDR2 FQNNGV come from the germline V gene. This CDR3 spans 13 amino acids. The V gene lost 5 bases and the J gene lost 7 bases, with 15 bases spanning the gap. The CDR3: CASSGSRGGEQYF. The DNA of the CDR3 is TGTGCCAGCAGCGGGAGCCGGGGCGGTGAGCAGTACTTC.

This clonotype turned up a few times. This chain joins TRBV2 and TRBJ2-1, with D perhaps TRBD2 (6 bases). Germline V lookup: CDR1 SNHLY, CDR2 FYNNEI. Trimming stripped 4 bases from V and 9 bases from J, with 13 bases between. The CDR3 is 13 residues long. Here the CDR3 reads CASSVTREGEQFF. Here the CDR3 DNA reads TGTGCCAGCAGTGTCACGCGGGAAGGTGAGCAGTTCTTC.

This clonotype has more than one count but fewer than ten. This rearrangement joins TRBV7-9 to TRBJ2-3; 9 bases line up with TRBD2. There are 16 residues in the CDR3. CDR1 is SEHNR, CDR2 FQNEAQ, per germline (reference sequence). Losses at the gene ends were 3 bases for V and 2 bases for J; bases not matched to a gene: 6. CDR3 sequence reads: CASSLTAGGNTDTQYF. In nucleotides, the CDR3 is TGTGCCAGCAGCTTGACGGCGGGAGGGAACACAGATACGCAGTATTTT.

V is TRBV10-3 and J is TRBJ1-2; D remains unclear. The germline V gene has CDR1 ENHRY and CDR2 SYGVKD. The V gene lost 7 bases and the J gene lost 6 bases, with 15 bases spanning the gap. This CDR3 contains 13 residues. CDR3 amino acids: CAITVLVGDGYTF. CDR3 nucleotide sequence: TGTGCCATCACTGTTCTGGTCGGAGATGGCTACACCTTC.

This clonotype has just a few counts. The DNA of the CDR3 is TGTGCCTGGAGTGTAGGGACATCCTACAATGAGCAGTTCTTC. Its translation is CAWSVGTSYNEQFF. The chain carries TRBV30 and TRBJ2-1, with a weak D call TRBD1 (6 bases). Per the germline V gene, CDR1 is GTSNPN and CDR2 is SVGIG (reference sequence). V lost 0 bases and J 1 base, leaving 7 bases between the germline ends. The CDR3 covers 14 residues.

This clonotype was found a few times. This chain links TRBV3-1 with TRBJ2-4, with TRBD2 as a possible D gene (5 bases). The CDR3 consists of 12 residues. V was cut by 5 bases and J by 9 bases, with 11 bases left in between. The germline V gene encodes CDR1 LGHDT and CDR2 YNNKEL (reference sequence). This chain's CDR3 is CASSSAGGIQYF. As DNA, the CDR3 is TGTGCCAGCAGCTCCGCGGGCGGCATTCAGTACTTC.

The gene calls are TRBV5-1 and TRBJ1-2; the D gene is possibly TRBD1 (5 bases). Germline V gene lookup returns CDR1 SGHRS and CDR2 YFSETQ. The CDR3 has 13 residues. Deletions cut 4 bases from V and 5 bases from J, with 12 bases between. The CDR3 loop is CASSRDGQYGYTF. CDR3 in DNA: TGCGCCAGCAGCCGGGACGGACAATATGGCTACACCTTC. Looking up the rest from reference TRBV5-1 and TRBJ1-2 gives the full variable domain: KAGVTQTPRYLIKTRGQQVTLSCSPISGHRSVSWYQQTPGQGLQFLFEYFSETQRNKGNFPGRFSGRQFSNSRSEMNVSTLELGDSALYLCASSRDGQYGYTFGSGTRLTVV.

The chain carries TRBV12-3 or TRBV12-4 and TRBJ1-2, with TRBD1 identical over 7 bases. The V and J ends lost 6 bases and 2 bases, in that order; junction bases with no gene match: 9. This CDR3 is 15 amino acids long. CDR3 amino acids: CASSEQGTLNYGYTF. The CDR3 DNA sequence: TGTGCCAGCAGCGAACAGGGGACTTTAAACTATGGCTACACCTTC.

The chain is built from TRBV5-1 and TRBJ2-4; either TRBD1 or TRBD2 may supply D (6 bases each). Germline V CDR1 and CDR2: SGHRS, YFSETQ. This CDR3 is built from 14 residues. Trimming took 0 bases from V and 8 from J, leaving 12 bases between them. CDR3 in amino acids: CASSLAPGEDIQYF. In DNA form, the CDR3 reads TGCGCCAGCAGCTTGGCCCCAGGGGAGGACATTCAGTACTTC. Combining the CDR3 with reference TRBV5-1 and TRBJ2-4 gives the whole variable domain KAGVTQTPRYLIKTRGQQVTLSCSPISGHRSVSWYQQTPGQGLQFLFEYFSETQRNKGNFPGRFSGRQFSNSRSEMNVSTLELGDSALYLCASSLAPGEDIQYFGAGTRLSVL.

This clonotype occurred a few times. Here the CDR3 reads CASSIGLAGPFYEQYF. CDR3 nucleotides: TGCGCCAGCAGCATCGGACTAGCGGGACCCTTCTACGAGCAGTACTTC. The rearrangement joins TRBV4-1 to TRBJ2-7, with TRBD2 identical over 12 bases. The V gene end was trimmed by 5 bases and the J gene end by 3 bases; junction bases not matched to a gene: 8. CDR3 size: 16 residues. The V gene's germline CDR1 is MGHRA and CDR2 YSYEKL.

The chain recombines TRBV11-2 with TRBJ2-1, with a possible D match to TRBD2 (6 bases). The CDR3 length is 15 residues. The germline V gene has CDR1 SGHAT and CDR2 FQNNGV. V shed 5 bases and J shed 1 base, with 12 bases lying between them. CDR3 in amino acids: CASSIREKSYNEQFF. The CDR3 DNA is TGTGCCAGCAGCATCCGGGAGAAATCCTACAATGAGCAGTTCTTC.

This clonotype was detected only a few times. The chain joins TRBV10-3 to TRBJ1-3; D might be TRBD1 (5 bases). Trimming pared 0 bases from V and 2 bases from J, leaving 8 bases between. Per germline, CDR1 ENHRY and CDR2 SYGVKD. The CDR3 consists of 15 residues. CDR3 in DNA: TGTGCCATCAGTGAGTCGCAGGGACCTGGAAACACCATATATTTT. It is translated as CAISESQGPGNTIYF.

The V call is TRBV18, the J call TRBJ1-5; D not resolved. The CDR3 covers 19 residues. The ends were cut back, 5 bases at V and 1 base at J, with 24 bases in the middle. Germline CDR1 and CDR2: KGHSH and LQKENI. This CDR3 reads CASSLRSLGEIGSNQPQHF. CDR3 sequence (DNA): TGTGCCAGCTCATTACGGTCTTTAGGAGAAATCGGGAGCAATCAGCCCCAGCATTTT.

The genes are TRBV7-9 and TRBJ2-1; 7 positions agree with TRBD2. V shed 5 bases, J shed 9 bases, and the junction held 13 bases outside the gene matches. Germline values: CDR1 SEHNR, CDR2 FQNEAQ (reference sequence). There are 15 residues in the CDR3. The CDR3 here is CASSVSGNDWSEQFF. CDR3 nucleotides: TGTGCCAGCAGCGTCAGCGGGAATGATTGGAGTGAGCAGTTCTTC.

The sample holds a few counts of this clonotype. The chain has TRBV12-3 or TRBV12-4 and TRBJ1-4; 7 bases match TRBD1. Trimming at V came to 5 bases and at J to 4 bases, leaving 7 bases not matched to a gene. CDR3 size: 15 residues. CDR3 sequence: CASSTRTGINEKLFF. The CDR3 DNA follows: TGTGCCAGCAGTACGAGGACAGGAATTAATGAAAAACTGTTTTTT.

The chain employs TRBV5-1 and TRBJ1-1; 7 nucleotides line up with TRBD1. Trimming removed 0 bases from V and 6 bases from J; junction bases left unmatched: 2. The V gene's germline CDR1 is SGHRS and CDR2 YFSETQ. CDR3 length equals 13 residues. CDR3 sequence: CASSLEGAAEAFF. DNA for the CDR3: TGCGCCAGCAGCTTGGAGGGGGCAGCTGAAGCTTTCTTT.